This is a list of T cell receptor beta chains from one sample in a study of molecular identifiers for immune sequencing clone quantification. TCRdb processed the PCR reads anew with MiXCR; each CDR3 protein has one entry. The sample shows tens of thousands of distinct CDR3 sequences, roughly a fifth of them seen only once. Specimen: naive CD8+ T cells from blood, with Jurkat cell RNA spiked in. The receptors shown here come from a human donor in good health. Some libraries in this study had Jurkat cell RNA spiked in. Each CDR3 is given with its conserved first and last residue. A D gene is named only where the DNA matches it firmly. Clone sizes are given selectively: once, few, many, or a class where the clone is expanded.

D	size	V	J	CDR3	DNA
TRBD2	NA	TRBV12-3/TRBV12-4	TRBJ2-5	CASSTAYGGAWETQYF	TGTGCCAGCAGTACCGCGTACGGGGGGGCTTGGGAGACCCAGTACTTC
NA	many	TRBV4-3	TRBJ1-2	CASSQDIGGAGYGYTF	TGCGCCAGCAGCCAAGATATCGGCGGGGCAGGGTATGGCTACACCTTC
TRBD2	few	TRBV28	TRBJ2-1	CASSISPSREGNNEQFF	TGTGCCAGCAGTATTAGCCCCTCGCGGGAGGGCAACAATGAGCAGTTCTTC
NA	many	TRBV5-1	TRBJ1-1	CASSLASSRRAMGTEAFF	TGCGCCAGCAGCTTGGCGTCCAGTCGAAGGGCCATGGGCACTGAAGCTTTCTTT
TRBD2	many	TRBV9	TRBJ2-3	CASSVGSGGPPSTDTQYF	TGTGCCAGCAGCGTAGGTAGCGGGGGACCCCCTAGCACAGATACGCAGTATTTT
NA	many	TRBV6-2/TRBV6-3	TRBJ2-5	CASRLRDLQETQYF	TGTGCCAGCAGACTCCGGGACCTCCAAGAGACCCAGTACTTC
TRBD1	many	TRBV4-3	TRBJ2-4	CASSQERTGGVYLLAKNIQYF	TGCGCCAGCAGCCAAGAACGAACAGGGGGCGTTTATTTGTTGGCCAAAAACATTCAGTACTTC
NA	few	TRBV30	TRBJ2-2	CAWAPGAGAAFGELFF	TGTGCCTGGGCCCCTGGGGCGGGCGCCGCTTTCGGGGAGCTGTTTTTT
TRBD1	many	TRBV6-5	TRBJ1-1	CASSYALTGGEAFF	TGTGCCAGCAGTTACGCCTTGACAGGGGGCGAAGCTTTCTTT
NA	NA	TRBV2	TRBJ1-2	CASSENGQVRNYGYTF	TGTGCCAGCAGTGAAAATGGGCAGGTCCGAAACTATGGCTACACCTTC
TRBD2	few	TRBV20-1	TRBJ2-1	CSAPSGRDSYNEQFF	TGCAGTGCTCCAAGCGGGAGGGATTCCTACAATGAGCAGTTCTTC
TRBD2	many	TRBV28	TRBJ2-7	CASSPRTSGYEQYF	TGTGCCAGCAGTCCCCGGACTAGCGGCTACGAGCAGTACTTC
NA	many	TRBV19	TRBJ2-2	CASSNNPETGELFF	TGTGCCAGTAGTAACAACCCAGAAACCGGGGAGCTGTTTTTT
TRBD1	many	TRBV6-1	TRBJ1-1	CASSEVGQGLHEAFF	TGTGCCAGCAGTGAAGTGGGACAGGGGCTTCATGAAGCTTTCTTT
NA	many	TRBV7-9	TRBJ1-5	CASSPTGPSNQPQHF	TGTGCCAGCAGCCCCACGGGGCCGAGCAATCAGCCCCAGCATTTT
NA	medium-sized	TRBV5-1	TRBJ2-3	CASSLTEDTQYF	TGCGCCAGCAGCTTGACGGAAGATACGCAGTATTTT
TRBD1	NA	TRBV12-3/TRBV12-4	TRBJ2-5	CASSPGTGEETQYF	TGTGCCAGCAGTCCCGGGACAGGGGAAGAGACCCAGTACTTC
TRBD2	many	TRBV7-9	TRBJ2-3	CASSLFHWDRLAGGPSDTQYF	TGTGCCAGCAGCTTATTTCACTGGGACAGACTAGCGGGAGGGCCTTCAGATACGCAGTATTTT
NA	NA	TRBV9	TRBJ2-2	CASSAYRVNTGELFF	TGTGCCAGCAGCGCCTACAGGGTGAACACCGGGGAGCTGTTTTTT
NA	few	TRBV30	TRBJ1-1	CAWIPTLPEMNTEAFF	TGTGCCTGGATACCCACCCTCCCCGAGATGAACACTGAAGCTTTCTTT
TRBD2	NA	TRBV27	TRBJ2-1	CASSLPGTSGGIYNERFF	TGTGCCAGCAGTTTACCCGGGACTAGCGGGGGGATCTACAATGAGCGGTTCTTC
TRBD1	many	TRBV7-2	TRBJ1-2	CASSVYRGLNYGYTF	TGTGCCAGCAGCGTCTACAGGGGGCTGAACTATGGCTACACCTTC
TRBD1	NA	TRBV7-9	TRBJ2-2	CASSLSGQGMPGELLF	TGTGCCAGCAGCTTATCAGGACAGGGGATGCCCGGGGAGCTGCTTTTT
TRBD2	NA	TRBV24-1	TRBJ2-3	CATSDLLRELAGGPQGSGTQYF	TGTGCCACCAGTGATTTGCTACGGGAACTAGCGGGGGGTCCACAGGGTTCCGGTACGCAGTATTTT
NA	many	TRBV29-1	TRBJ2-5	CSVEVGTAGETQYF	TGCAGCGTTGAAGTGGGCACCGCGGGCGAGACCCAGTACTTC
TRBD2	many	TRBV28	TRBJ2-7	CASSALTSGTPYEQYF	TGTGCCAGCAGTGCCCTGACTAGCGGGACTCCCTACGAGCAGTACTTC